Listed below are T cell receptor beta chains from one sample, sequenced in a study of PD-L1 blockade in urothelial cancer. The assay was immunoSEQ multiplex PCR, and TCRdb's table has in-frame clones only and misses some. The data show 55,000 to 80,000 clones, around 87% seen once. The input for sequencing was PBMCs, taken around atezolizumab (anti-PD-L1) treatment. These receptors came from a man between 60 and 75 years old with urothelial cancer. Both conserved end residues are part of each CDR3. A D gene is named only where the DNA matches it firmly. A clone size is listed for some rows: how often the clone was seen (once, few, many), or a class if it is expanded.

J gene: TRBJ2-2; clone size: .; D gene: .; V gene: TRBV5-1; CDR3 DNA: TGCGCCAGCAGCTTGATCGGCAGGGGCCACACCGGGGAGCTGTTTTTT; CDR3 protein: CASSLIGRGHTGELFF
J gene: TRBJ1-2; clone size: .; D gene: .; V gene: TRBV7-2; CDR3 DNA: TGTGCCAGCAGCCCCCCCTCAGGATACTATGGCTACACCTTC; CDR3 protein: CASSPPSGYYGYTF
J gene: TRBJ2-5; clone size: .; D gene: TRBD2; V gene: TRBV27; CDR3 DNA: TGTGCCAGCAGCTCCTGGGGGGGGTCAGAGACCCAGTACTTC; CDR3 protein: CASSSWGGSETQYF
J gene: TRBJ2-3; clone size: .; D gene: .; V gene: TRBV7-3; CDR3 DNA: TGTGCCAGCGCGAGATCTAGCACAGATACGCAGTATTTT; CDR3 protein: CASARSSTDTQYF
J gene: TRBJ1-2; clone size: .; D gene: TRBD1; V gene: TRBV6-5; CDR3 DNA: TGTGCCAGCAGTAGGACAGGGGACTATGGCTACACCTTC; CDR3 protein: CASSRTGDYGYTF
J gene: TRBJ1-6; clone size: .; D gene: TRBD1; V gene: TRBV9; CDR3 DNA: TGTGCCAGCAGCGTATCGGCAGGGGGCTACTCACCCCTCCACTTT; CDR3 protein: CASSVSAGGYSPLHF
J gene: TRBJ2-3; clone size: .; D gene: .; V gene: TRBV30; CDR3 DNA: TGTGCCTGGAGCTTTCCGACGGGACAACGCACAGATACGCAGTATTTT; CDR3 protein: CAWSFPTGQRTDTQYF
J gene: TRBJ2-2; clone size: .; D gene: .; V gene: TRBV5-1; CDR3 DNA: TGCGCCAGCAGTCGGGACACTTTATACACCGGGGAGCTGTTTTTT; CDR3 protein: CASSRDTLYTGELFF
J gene: TRBJ1-1; clone size: .; D gene: TRBD1; V gene: TRBV9; CDR3 DNA: TGTGCCAGCAGCGTAGGTCGAACGACAGGGAAGAACACTGAAGCTTTCTTT; CDR3 protein: CASSVGRTTGKNTEAFF
J gene: TRBJ2-7; clone size: .; D gene: .; V gene: TRBV7-2; CDR3 DNA: TGTGCCAGCAGCTTAGCCCCGGGAGCCTACGAGCAGTACTTC; CDR3 protein: CASSLAPGAYEQYF
J gene: TRBJ1-1; clone size: .; D gene: .; V gene: TRBV7-9; CDR3 DNA: TGTGCCAGCAGCTTGTTTCTACCTGAAGCTTTCTTT; CDR3 protein: CASSLFLPEAFF
J gene: TRBJ2-7; clone size: once; D gene: .; V gene: TRBV18; CDR3 DNA: TGTGCCAGCTCACCGGCCACATCCTACGAGCAGTACTTC; CDR3 protein: CASSPATSYEQYF
J gene: TRBJ1-6; clone size: .; D gene: .; V gene: TRBV9; CDR3 DNA: TGTGCCAGCAGCGTAGACGGGAGTGAAGGTTCACCCCTCCACTTT; CDR3 protein: CASSVDGSEGSPLHF
J gene: TRBJ2-1; clone size: .; D gene: .; V gene: TRBV7-3; CDR3 DNA: TGTGCCAGCAGCTTAACGTCGGGGGGCGAGGTTGGGTACAATGAGCAGTTCTTC; CDR3 protein: CASSLTSGGEVGYNEQFF
J gene: TRBJ2-5; clone size: few; D gene: .; V gene: TRBV15; CDR3 DNA: TGTGCCACCAGCAGAGATCTGAGCGGCGTCGTCGGATTCCAAGAGACCCAGTACTTC; CDR3 protein: CATSRDLSGVVGFQETQYF
J gene: TRBJ2-3; clone size: .; D gene: .; V gene: TRBV5-1; CDR3 DNA: TGCGCCAGCACCCCCGGGATGGCTAGCACAGATACGCAGTATTTT; CDR3 protein: CASTPGMASTDTQYF
J gene: TRBJ2-6; clone size: .; D gene: .; V gene: TRBV19; CDR3 DNA: TGTGCCAGTAGACCGGGGGTGTCAGGGGCCAACGTCCTGACTTTC; CDR3 protein: CASRPGVSGANVLTF
J gene: TRBJ1-5; clone size: .; D gene: .; V gene: TRBV7-8; CDR3 DNA: TGTGCCAGCAAGAGAGGAACTATTAACAATCAGCCCCAGCATTTT; CDR3 protein: CASKRGTINNQPQHF
J gene: TRBJ1-5; clone size: .; D gene: .; V gene: TRBV19; CDR3 DNA: TGTGCCAGTAGTCGAGGGGAGGGATATGGCAATCAGCCCCAGCATTTT; CDR3 protein: CASSRGEGYGNQPQHF
J gene: TRBJ1-6; clone size: .; D gene: TRBD1; V gene: TRBV6-5; CDR3 DNA: TGTGCCAGCAGTTACGACCGGACAGGCATGAATTCACCCCTCCACTTT; CDR3 protein: CASSYDRTGMNSPLHF
J gene: TRBJ1-1; clone size: .; D gene: TRBD1; V gene: TRBV28; CDR3 DNA: TGTGCCAGCAGTATTCAAACCGGGACAGGGAACACTGAAGCTTTCTTT; CDR3 protein: CASSIQTGTGNTEAFF
J gene: TRBJ2-1; clone size: once; D gene: TRBD2; V gene: TRBV5-1; CDR3 DNA: TGCGCCAGCAGCCCGATTACTAGCGGGGGGCTCGAGCAGTTCTTC; CDR3 protein: CASSPITSGGLEQFF
J gene: TRBJ2-1; clone size: .; D gene: TRBD2; V gene: TRBV28; CDR3 DNA: TGTGCCAGCACCCCTAGCGGTTACAATGAGCAGTTCTTC; CDR3 protein: CASTPSGYNEQFF
J gene: TRBJ2-7; clone size: .; D gene: .; V gene: TRBV5-1; CDR3 DNA: TGCGCCAGCAGGGACACTATTTACGAGCAGTACTTC; CDR3 protein: CASRDTIYEQYF
J gene: TRBJ2-1; clone size: .; D gene: TRBD2; V gene: TRBV4-2; CDR3 DNA: TGTGCCAGCAGCCTCAGAAGCGGGGGACCCAATGAGCAGTTCTTC; CDR3 protein: CASSLRSGGPNEQFF
J gene: TRBJ2-3; clone size: once; D gene: TRBD1; V gene: TRBV28; CDR3 DNA: TGTGCCAGCAGTCCCCGGACAGGGGGCACAGATACGCAGTATTTT; CDR3 protein: CASSPRTGGTDTQYF
J gene: TRBJ2-7; clone size: .; D gene: .; V gene: TRBV11-3; CDR3 DNA: TGTGCCAGCAGCCCGCGGACTACGTCCTACGAGCAGTACTTC; CDR3 protein: CASSPRTTSYEQYF
J gene: TRBJ1-2; clone size: .; D gene: .; V gene: TRBV7-9; CDR3 DNA: TGTGCCACCCTACAGGGAAACTATGGCTACACCTTC; CDR3 protein: CATLQGNYGYTF
J gene: TRBJ1-1; clone size: .; D gene: TRBD1; V gene: TRBV28; CDR3 DNA: TGTGCCAGCCGTCTAGGGACAGGGAGGGGAGTCACTGAAGCTTTCTTT; CDR3 protein: CASRLGTGRGVTEAFF
J gene: TRBJ2-5; clone size: .; D gene: .; V gene: TRBV11-3; CDR3 DNA: TGTGCCAGCAGCTTAGCTACCCTAGGGGAAGGGGAGACCCAGTACTTC; CDR3 protein: CASSLATLGEGETQYF
J gene: TRBJ2-1; clone size: .; D gene: TRBD2; V gene: TRBV5-1; CDR3 DNA: TGCGCCAGCAGCCCCACTAGCGGGGGGGCCTACAATGAGCAGTTCTTC; CDR3 protein: CASSPTSGGAYNEQFF
J gene: TRBJ1-2; clone size: .; D gene: TRBD1; V gene: TRBV19; CDR3 DNA: TGTGCCAGTAGTAACATGGGACAGGGGGCCTTCTATGGCTACACCTTC; CDR3 protein: CASSNMGQGAFYGYTF
J gene: TRBJ2-3; clone size: .; D gene: TRBD1; V gene: TRBV5-1; CDR3 DNA: TGCGCCAGCAGCTTGGATGGTGTGGGACAGGGAGCCACAGATACGCAGTATTTT; CDR3 protein: CASSLDGVGQGATDTQYF
J gene: TRBJ2-1; clone size: .; D gene: TRBD1; V gene: TRBV30; CDR3 DNA: TGTGCCTGGAGGGGGACCGGACAGGGAAATTACAATGAGCAGTTCTTC; CDR3 protein: CAWRGTGQGNYNEQFF
J gene: TRBJ1-5; clone size: .; D gene: .; V gene: TRBV5-8; CDR3 DNA: TGTGCCAGCAGCTTACTTCAGGAAGGTCAGCCCCAGCATTTT; CDR3 protein: CASSLLQEGQPQHF
J gene: TRBJ1-1; clone size: .; D gene: TRBD1; V gene: TRBV19; CDR3 DNA: TGTGCCAGTAGTCGGGACAGGGGTCTTACTGAAGCTTTCTTT; CDR3 protein: CASSRDRGLTEAFF
J gene: TRBJ1-3; clone size: .; D gene: .; V gene: TRBV10-2; CDR3 DNA: TGCGCCAGCAGTGAGATCGTAGACTCTGGAAACACCATATATTTT; CDR3 protein: CASSEIVDSGNTIYF
J gene: TRBJ1-1; clone size: .; D gene: .; V gene: TRBV11-3; CDR3 DNA: TGTGCCAGCAGCAGGGGCTTCGGGAACACTGAAGCTTTCTTT; CDR3 protein: CASSRGFGNTEAFF
J gene: TRBJ1-1; clone size: .; D gene: .; V gene: TRBV11-2; CDR3 DNA: TGTGCCAGCAGCTTAAGAGGGGGTTACTACACTGAAGCTTTCTTT; CDR3 protein: CASSLRGGYYTEAFF
J gene: TRBJ2-5; clone size: .; D gene: .; V gene: TRBV5-1; CDR3 DNA: TGCGCCAGCAGCTTGGTAGCGAGGTCGGCAGAGACCCAGTACTTC; CDR3 protein: CASSLVARSAETQYF
J gene: TRBJ2-7; clone size: .; D gene: TRBD2; V gene: TRBV11-3; CDR3 DNA: TGTGCCAGCAGCCCAAGTAGCGGGGTGGGCGAGCAGTACTTC; CDR3 protein: CASSPSSGVGEQYF
J gene: TRBJ1-6; clone size: .; D gene: TRBD1; V gene: TRBV11-2; CDR3 DNA: TGTGCCAGCAGCTTAGATCCAGGGGGGAGGTCACCCCTCCACTTT; CDR3 protein: CASSLDPGGRSPLHF
J gene: TRBJ2-1; clone size: .; D gene: .; V gene: TRBV5-4; CDR3 DNA: TGTGCCAGCAGCTTGAAACGGGGGTCCTACAATGAGCAGTTCTTC; CDR3 protein: CASSLKRGSYNEQFF
J gene: TRBJ2-6; clone size: .; D gene: TRBD2; V gene: TRBV5-4; CDR3 DNA: TGTGCCAGCCGCCGGGGGAGGGAGTCCGGGGCCAACGTCCTGACTTTC; CDR3 protein: CASRRGRESGANVLTF
J gene: TRBJ2-2; clone size: .; D gene: TRBD2; V gene: TRBV5-1; CDR3 DNA: TGCGCCAGCAGCTGGACTAGCGGGACGAACACCGGGGAGCTGTTTTTT; CDR3 protein: CASSWTSGTNTGELFF
J gene: TRBJ2-5; clone size: .; D gene: .; V gene: TRBV29-1; CDR3 DNA: TGCAGCGTTGGAAGATCCGGCCAAGAGACCCAGTACTTC; CDR3 protein: CSVGRSGQETQYF